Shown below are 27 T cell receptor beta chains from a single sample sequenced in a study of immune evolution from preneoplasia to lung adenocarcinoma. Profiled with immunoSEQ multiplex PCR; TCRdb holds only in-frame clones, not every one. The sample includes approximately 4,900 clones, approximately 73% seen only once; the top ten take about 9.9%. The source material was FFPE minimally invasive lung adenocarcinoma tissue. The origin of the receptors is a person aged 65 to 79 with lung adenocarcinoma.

The CDR3 reads CASSLGTTGFGQPQHF. CDR3 in DNA: TGTGCCAGCAGCTTGGGGACGACAGGGTTCGGTCAGCCCCAGCATTTT. The chain couples TRBV5-6 to TRBJ1-5; 7 bases match TRBD1. V lost 0 bases, J lost 6 bases, and 9 bases stayed unmatched. From germline, CDR1 is SGHDT and CDR2 YYEEEE. There are 16 residues in the CDR3.

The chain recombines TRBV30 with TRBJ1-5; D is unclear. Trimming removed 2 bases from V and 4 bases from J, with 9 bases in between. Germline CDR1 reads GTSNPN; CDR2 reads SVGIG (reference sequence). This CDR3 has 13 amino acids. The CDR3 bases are TGTGCCTGGAGTCGTCAGGTTAATCAGCCCCAGCATTTT. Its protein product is CAWSRQVNQPQHF.

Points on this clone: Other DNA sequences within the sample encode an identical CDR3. The CDR3 is CASSLDPTNEKLFF. The CDR3 region has the DNA TGTGCCAGCAGCTTGGACCCAACTAATGAAAAACTGTTTTTT. The genes are TRBV5-4 and TRBJ1-4, with D hard to call. V lost 0 bases, J lost 0 bases, and 3 bases lay in between. In germline, CDR1 is SGHNT, CDR2 YYREEE (reference sequence). The CDR3 runs to 14 residues.

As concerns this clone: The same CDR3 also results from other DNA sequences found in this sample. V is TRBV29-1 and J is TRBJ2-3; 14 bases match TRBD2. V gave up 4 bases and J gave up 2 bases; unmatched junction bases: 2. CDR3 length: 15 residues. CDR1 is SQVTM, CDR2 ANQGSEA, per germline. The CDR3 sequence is CSVGLAGGYTDTQYF. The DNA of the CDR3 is TGCAGCGTTGGACTAGCGGGAGGGTACACAGATACGCAGTATTTT.

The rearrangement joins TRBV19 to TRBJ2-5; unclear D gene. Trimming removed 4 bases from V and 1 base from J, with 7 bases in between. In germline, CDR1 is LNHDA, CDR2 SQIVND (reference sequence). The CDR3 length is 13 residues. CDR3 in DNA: TGTGCCAGTAGTAAGAGCAGCCAAGAGACCCAGTACTTC. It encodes CASSKSSQETQYF.

CDR3 protein: CASSLTEQETQYF. CDR3 coding DNA: TGTGCCAGCTCACTGACGGAGCAAGAGACCCAGTACTTC. The J gene is TRBJ2-5, the V gene TRBV18; the D is unclear. This CDR3 is built from 13 residues. Trimming took off 4 bases at V and 2 bases at J, with 8 bases between the two ends. Germline values: CDR1 KGHSH, CDR2 LQKENI.

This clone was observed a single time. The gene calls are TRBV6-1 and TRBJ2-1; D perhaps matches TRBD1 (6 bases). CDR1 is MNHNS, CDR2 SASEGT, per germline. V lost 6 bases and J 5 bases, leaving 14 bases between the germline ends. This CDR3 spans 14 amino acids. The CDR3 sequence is CASRGQGWNNEQFF. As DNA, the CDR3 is TGTGCCAGCAGAGGGCAGGGGTGGAACAATGAGCAGTTCTTC.

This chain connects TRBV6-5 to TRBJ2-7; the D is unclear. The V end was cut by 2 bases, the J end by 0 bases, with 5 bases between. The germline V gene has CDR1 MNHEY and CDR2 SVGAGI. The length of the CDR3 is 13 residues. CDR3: CASSYRSSYEQYF. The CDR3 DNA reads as TGTGCCAGCAGTTACAGGAGCTCCTACGAGCAGTACTTC.

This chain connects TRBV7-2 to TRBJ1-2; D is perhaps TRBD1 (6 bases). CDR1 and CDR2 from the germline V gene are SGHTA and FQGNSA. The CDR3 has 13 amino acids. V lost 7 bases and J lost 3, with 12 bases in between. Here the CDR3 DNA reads TGTGCCAGCACCAGACAGGAGGACTATGGCTACACCTTC. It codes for CASTRQEDYGYTF.

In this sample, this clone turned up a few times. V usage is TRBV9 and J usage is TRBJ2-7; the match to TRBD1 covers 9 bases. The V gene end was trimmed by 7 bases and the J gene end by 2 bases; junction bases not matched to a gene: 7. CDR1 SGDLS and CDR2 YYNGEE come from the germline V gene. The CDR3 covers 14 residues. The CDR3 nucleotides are TGTGCCAGCTCCCCGGGACAGGGCCCCTACGAGCAGTACTTC. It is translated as CASSPGQGPYEQYF.

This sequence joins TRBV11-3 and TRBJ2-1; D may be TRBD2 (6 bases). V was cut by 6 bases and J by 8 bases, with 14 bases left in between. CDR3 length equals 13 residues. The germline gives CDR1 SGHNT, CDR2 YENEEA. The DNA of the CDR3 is TGTGCCAGCAGTTACCGGGAGTTGGATGAGCAGTTCTTC. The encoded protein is CASSYRELDEQFF.

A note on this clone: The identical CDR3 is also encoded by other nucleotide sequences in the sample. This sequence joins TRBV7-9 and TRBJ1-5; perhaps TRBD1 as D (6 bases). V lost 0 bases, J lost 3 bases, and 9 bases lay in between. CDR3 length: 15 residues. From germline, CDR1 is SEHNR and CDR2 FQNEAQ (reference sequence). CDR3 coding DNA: TGTGCCAGCAGCTTAGCGCAGGGGCCCAATCAGCCCCAGCATTTT. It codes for CASSLAQGPNQPQHF.

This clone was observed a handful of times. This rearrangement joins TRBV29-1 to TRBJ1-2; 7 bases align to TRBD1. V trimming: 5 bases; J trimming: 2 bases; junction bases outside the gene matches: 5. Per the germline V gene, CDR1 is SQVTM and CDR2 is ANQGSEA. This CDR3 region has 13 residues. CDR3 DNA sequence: TGCAGCGTTTTGGACAGGTCGAACTATGGCTACACCTTC. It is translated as CSVLDRSNYGYTF. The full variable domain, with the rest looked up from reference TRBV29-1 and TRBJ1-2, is SAVISQKPSRDICQRGTSLTIQCQVDSQVTMMFWYRQQPGQSLTLIATANQGSEATYESGFVIDKFPISRPNLTFSTLTVSNMSPEDSSIYLCSVLDRSNYGYTFGSGTRLTVV.

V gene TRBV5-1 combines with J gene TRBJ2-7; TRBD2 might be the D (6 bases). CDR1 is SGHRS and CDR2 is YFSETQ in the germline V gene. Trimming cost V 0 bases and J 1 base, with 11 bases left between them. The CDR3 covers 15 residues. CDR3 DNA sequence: TGCGCCAGCAGCTTGGGACTAGAGAAGTCCTACGAGCAGTACTTC. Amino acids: CASSLGLEKSYEQYF.

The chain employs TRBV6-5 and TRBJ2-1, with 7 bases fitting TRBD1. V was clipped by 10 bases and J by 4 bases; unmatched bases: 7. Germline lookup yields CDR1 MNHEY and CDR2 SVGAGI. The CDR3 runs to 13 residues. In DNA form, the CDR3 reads TGTGCCACCAACAGGGGTGGGTACAATGAGCAGTTCTTC. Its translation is CATNRGGYNEQFF.

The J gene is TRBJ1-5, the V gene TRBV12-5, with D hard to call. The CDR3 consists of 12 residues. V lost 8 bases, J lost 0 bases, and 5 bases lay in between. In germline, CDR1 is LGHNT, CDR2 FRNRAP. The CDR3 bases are TGTGCTAGTTCCTATAGCAATCAGCCCCAGCATTTT. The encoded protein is CASSYSNQPQHF.

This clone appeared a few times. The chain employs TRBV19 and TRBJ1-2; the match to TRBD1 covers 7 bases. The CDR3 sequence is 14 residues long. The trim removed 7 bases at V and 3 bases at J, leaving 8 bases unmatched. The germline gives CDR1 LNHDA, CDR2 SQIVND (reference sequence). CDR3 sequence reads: CASTSTGYYYGYTF. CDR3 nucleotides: TGTGCCAGTACCTCGACAGGGTACTACTATGGCTACACCTTC. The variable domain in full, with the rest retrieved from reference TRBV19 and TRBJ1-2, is DGGITQSPKYLFRKEGQNVTLSCEQNLNHDAMYWYRQDPGQGLRLIYYSQIVNDFQKGDIAEGYSVSREKKESFPLTVTSAQKNPTAFYLCASTSTGYYYGYTFGSGTRLTVV.

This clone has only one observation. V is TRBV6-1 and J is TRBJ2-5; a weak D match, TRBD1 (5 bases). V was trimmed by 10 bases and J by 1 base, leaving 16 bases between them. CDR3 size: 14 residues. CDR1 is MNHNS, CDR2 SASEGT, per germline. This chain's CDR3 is CATTLQDFQETQYF. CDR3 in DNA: TGTGCCACAACATTACAGGATTTCCAAGAGACCCAGTACTTC.

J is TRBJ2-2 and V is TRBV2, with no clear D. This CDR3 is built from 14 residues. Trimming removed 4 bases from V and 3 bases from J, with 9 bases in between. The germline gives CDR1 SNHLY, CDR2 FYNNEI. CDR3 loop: CASSVASYTGELFF. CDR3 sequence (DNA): TGTGCCAGCAGTGTGGCTTCATACACCGGGGAGCTGTTTTTT.

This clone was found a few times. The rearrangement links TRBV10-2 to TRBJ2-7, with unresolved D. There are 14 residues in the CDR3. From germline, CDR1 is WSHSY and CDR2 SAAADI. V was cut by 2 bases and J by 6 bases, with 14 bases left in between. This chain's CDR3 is CASSEKDGGFEQYF. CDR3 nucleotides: TGCGCCAGCAGTGAGAAGGACGGTGGTTTCGAGCAGTACTTC.

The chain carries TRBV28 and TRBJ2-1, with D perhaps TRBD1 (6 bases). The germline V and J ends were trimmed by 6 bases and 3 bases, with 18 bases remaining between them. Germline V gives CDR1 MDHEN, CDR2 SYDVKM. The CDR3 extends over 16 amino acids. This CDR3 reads CASRATGNAYYNEQFF. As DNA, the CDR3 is TGTGCCAGCAGAGCAACAGGGAACGCTTACTACAATGAGCAGTTCTTC.

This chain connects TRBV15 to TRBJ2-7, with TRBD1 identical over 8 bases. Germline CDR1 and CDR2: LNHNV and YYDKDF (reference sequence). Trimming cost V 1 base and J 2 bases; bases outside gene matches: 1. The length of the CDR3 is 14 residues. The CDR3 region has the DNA TGTGCCACCAGCAGAGGACAGGGGCCCTACGAGCAGTACTTC. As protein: CATSRGQGPYEQYF.

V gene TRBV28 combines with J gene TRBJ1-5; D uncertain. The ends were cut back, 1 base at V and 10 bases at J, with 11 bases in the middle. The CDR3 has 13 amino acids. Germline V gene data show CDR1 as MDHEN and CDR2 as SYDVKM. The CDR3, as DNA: TGTGCCAGCAGTTTATTAGCGTTGGATCCCCAGCATTTT. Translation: CASSLLALDPQHF.

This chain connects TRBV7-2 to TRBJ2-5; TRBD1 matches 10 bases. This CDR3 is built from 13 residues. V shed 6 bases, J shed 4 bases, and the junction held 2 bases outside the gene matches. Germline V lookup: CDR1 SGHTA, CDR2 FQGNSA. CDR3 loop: CASSRTGGETQYF. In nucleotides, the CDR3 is TGTGCCAGCAGTCGGACAGGGGGAGAGACCCAGTACTTC.

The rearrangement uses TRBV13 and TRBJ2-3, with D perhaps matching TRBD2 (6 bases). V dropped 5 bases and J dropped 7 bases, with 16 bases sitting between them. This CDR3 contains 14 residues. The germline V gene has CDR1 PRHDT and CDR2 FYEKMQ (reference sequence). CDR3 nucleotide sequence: TGTGCCAGCAGCCGGGGACTGGCCAAAAATACGCAGTATTTT. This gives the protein CASSRGLAKNTQYF.

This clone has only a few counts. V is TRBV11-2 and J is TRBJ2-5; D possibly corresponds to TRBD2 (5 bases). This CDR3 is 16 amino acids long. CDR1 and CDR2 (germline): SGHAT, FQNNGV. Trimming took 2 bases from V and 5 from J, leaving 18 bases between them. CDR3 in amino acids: CASSLMSAGTGETQYF. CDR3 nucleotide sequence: TGTGCCAGCAGCTTAATGAGCGCGGGTACGGGGGAGACCCAGTACTTC.

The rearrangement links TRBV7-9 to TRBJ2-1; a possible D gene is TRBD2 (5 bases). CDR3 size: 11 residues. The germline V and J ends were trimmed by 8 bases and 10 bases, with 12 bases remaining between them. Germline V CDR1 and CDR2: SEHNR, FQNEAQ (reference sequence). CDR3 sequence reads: CASGLAWEQFF. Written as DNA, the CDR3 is TGTGCCAGCGGCCTAGCTTGGGAGCAGTTCTTC.